This TCR beta chain is drawn from a study of T cells in Graves' hyperthyroidism and ophthalmopathy. Researchers amplified the TCR beta CDR3 regions from RNA transcripts. RT-PCR in the first round (using the HTBI primer set) targeted the TCR CDR3. Each CDR3 protein is one row after TCRdb ran MiXCR on the multiplex PCR reads. The data contain 350,000 to 400,000 distinct CDR3 sequences, about a fifth of them singletons. An absence of ophthalmopathy progression within 18 months meant stable Graves' hyperthyroidism. Germline loops: CDR1 LGHNA, CDR2 YNFKEQ. The V and J ends lost 1 base and 1 base respectively, with 10 bases between them. There are 15 residues in the CDR3.

The V call is TRBV4-2, the J call TRBJ1-1, with D perhaps matching TRBD1 (5 bases). Sequencing was performed on blood. The sequence came from a woman aged 18-35 years with Graves' hyperthyroidism. The chain's CDR3 is CASSQGQGRNTEAFF. CDR3 in DNA: TGTGCCAGCAGCCAAGGGCAGGGAAGGAACACTGAAGCTTTCTTT.